The entry that follows covers one TCR beta chain sequence. What it recognizes is unknown. This sample was taken from a study of cytomegalovirus exposure and HLA in healthy donors. About the study: Inside one of the first data releases sat tens of millions of unique TCRs taken from HLA-typed donors.

General study findings and limits: In a later analysis, common viral pathogens appeared linked to several of the most significant clusters. Presence/absence comparisons presumed near-even sequencing depth among donors.

PCR involved 60 Vbeta and 13 Jbeta primers. As originally analysed: Approximately 80 million unique TCR beta chains, roughly 11 million of them shared, were counted by a later analysis. The assay was immunoSEQ multiplex PCR, and TCRdb's table has in-frame clones only and misses some. V and J calls and clone size are given by that table; D and trimming were obtained from the DNA. The data show 100,000 or so clones, roughly an eighth seen once. V shed 1 base, J shed 3 bases, and the junction held 3 bases outside the gene matches. The CDR3 length is 14 residues. CDR1 and CDR2 from the germline V gene are SQVTM and ANQGSEA.

The clonotype was recovered from a man between 40 and 49 years old in good health and CMV-seropositive. Sequencing input: PBMCs. This chain joins TRBV29-1 and TRBJ2-5; 9 nucleotides align to TRBD2. The CDR3, as DNA: TGCAGCGTTGAAGGGCTAGCGGGGAAAGAGACCCAGTACTTC. It codes for CSVEGLAGKETQYF.